A selection of T cell receptor beta chains follows, all from one sample in a study of cytomegalovirus exposure and HLA in healthy donors. Sequenced by immunoSEQ multiplex PCR; TCRdb stores in-frame clones only, minus some. The sample includes roughly 97,000 clones, about four fifths of them seen just once. The specimen sequenced was PBMCs. These receptors all stem from a man aged 40-55 years in good health and CMV-seropositive. CDR3s include the opening cysteine and the closing phenylalanine or tryptophan. Each record gives: clone size, D gene, V gene, J gene, CDR3 DNA, CDR3 protein. D genes are given only for firm matches. Not every row has a clone size; where given, it reads once, few, many or a size class.

clone_size: .; d_call: TRBD1; v_call: TRBV6-6; j_call: TRBJ2-2; cdr3_nt: TGTGCCAGCAGTTACGGACAGGGGGCCACCGGGGAGCTGTTTTTT; cdr3_aa: CASSYGQGATGELFF
clone_size: .; d_call: .; v_call: TRBV27; j_call: TRBJ2-7; cdr3_nt: TGTGCCAGCAGTCCGGACAGCTTCGGAATCTACGAGCAGTACTTC; cdr3_aa: CASSPDSFGIYEQYF
clone_size: few; d_call: TRBD1; v_call: TRBV6-1; j_call: TRBJ2-5; cdr3_nt: TGTGCCACATGGGCAGGACAGGGGGGGGAGACCCAGTACTTC; cdr3_aa: CATWAGQGGETQYF
clone_size: .; d_call: .; v_call: TRBV7-8; j_call: TRBJ2-3; cdr3_nt: TGTGCCAGCAGCCTAGATACGCAGTATTTT; cdr3_aa: CASSLDTQYF
clone_size: .; d_call: TRBD1; v_call: TRBV30; j_call: TRBJ2-7; cdr3_nt: TGTGCCTGGAGTTCCGGACAGGGGCAGTACTTC; cdr3_aa: CAWSSGQGQYF
clone_size: .; d_call: TRBD1; v_call: TRBV7-2; j_call: TRBJ1-6; cdr3_nt: TGTGCCAGCAGCTTAGGGACAGGGCCTTCACCCCTCCACTTT; cdr3_aa: CASSLGTGPSPLHF
clone_size: once; d_call: TRBD2; v_call: TRBV29-1; j_call: TRBJ2-1; cdr3_nt: TGCAGCGTCGTTAGCGGGAGTTCCTACAATGAGCAGTTCTTC; cdr3_aa: CSVVSGSSYNEQFF
clone_size: .; d_call: TRBD2; v_call: TRBV11-3; j_call: TRBJ2-2; cdr3_nt: TGTGCCAGCATCCGCGGGGCTAGCGGGAACACCGGGGAGCTGTTTTTT; cdr3_aa: CASIRGASGNTGELFF
clone_size: .; d_call: TRBD1; v_call: TRBV5-4; j_call: TRBJ2-5; cdr3_nt: TGTGCCAGCAGCTCCAATCCCGGGACAGGGGGCGCGGAGACCCAGTACTTC; cdr3_aa: CASSSNPGTGGAETQYF
clone_size: .; d_call: .; v_call: TRBV13; j_call: TRBJ2-3; cdr3_nt: TGTGCCAGCAGCTTAGGAGCGGCCCCTCCGCAGTATTTT; cdr3_aa: CASSLGAAPPQYF
clone_size: .; d_call: .; v_call: TRBV7-2; j_call: TRBJ1-2; cdr3_nt: TGTGCCAGCAGCGAGTCAACAACAGGAGACTACACCTTC; cdr3_aa: CASSESTTGDYTF
clone_size: .; d_call: TRBD1; v_call: TRBV4-1; j_call: TRBJ2-3; cdr3_nt: TGCGCCAGTACAGGGGGAGATACGCAGTATTTT; cdr3_aa: CASTGGDTQYF
clone_size: .; d_call: TRBD1; v_call: TRBV19; j_call: TRBJ1-2; cdr3_nt: TGTGCCAGTAGCCCGGGACAGGGGGCCGCTAGCCCTGGCTACACCTTC; cdr3_aa: CASSPGQGAASPGYTF
clone_size: .; d_call: .; v_call: TRBV5-1; j_call: TRBJ2-3; cdr3_nt: TGCGCCAGCAGCCCGCGGGGTGGATACACAGATACGCAGTATTTT; cdr3_aa: CASSPRGGYTDTQYF
clone_size: .; d_call: TRBD2; v_call: TRBV6-4; j_call: TRBJ2-1; cdr3_nt: TGTGCCAGCAGTGAATGGGAGGGCCGAAATGAGCAGTTCTTC; cdr3_aa: CASSEWEGRNEQFF
clone_size: .; d_call: .; v_call: TRBV14; j_call: TRBJ1-1; cdr3_nt: TGTGCCAGCAGCCAAGAGAACAGGGACACTGAAGCTTTCTTT; cdr3_aa: CASSQENRDTEAFF
clone_size: .; d_call: TRBD1; v_call: TRBV6-5; j_call: TRBJ1-3; cdr3_nt: TGTGCCAGCAGCAATTTGGACAGGGCTGGAAACACCATATATTTT; cdr3_aa: CASSNLDRAGNTIYF
clone_size: .; d_call: TRBD1; v_call: TRBV7-8; j_call: TRBJ1-5; cdr3_nt: TGTGCCAGCAGCTCGAGGACAGGGGTAATAAATCAGCCCCAGCATTTT; cdr3_aa: CASSSRTGVINQPQHF
clone_size: .; d_call: TRBD2; v_call: TRBV2; j_call: TRBJ2-6; cdr3_nt: TGTGCCGGTAGCGGGGGGGGCTCTGGGGCCAACGGCCTGACTTTC; cdr3_aa: CAGSGGGSGANGLTF
clone_size: .; d_call: .; v_call: TRBV4-1; j_call: TRBJ2-7; cdr3_nt: TGCGCCAGCAGCCAAGACGCGGCCTACGAGCAGTACTTC; cdr3_aa: CASSQDAAYEQYF
clone_size: .; d_call: .; v_call: TRBV5-1; j_call: TRBJ1-1; cdr3_nt: TGCGCCAGCAGACCCCCCCGCGGTAACACTGAAGCTTTCTTT; cdr3_aa: CASRPPRGNTEAFF
clone_size: .; d_call: .; v_call: TRBV9; j_call: TRBJ1-1; cdr3_nt: TGTGCCAGCAGCGTACGGCCAGGGCTGAATGAAGCTTTCTTT; cdr3_aa: CASSVRPGLNEAFF
clone_size: .; d_call: TRBD1; v_call: TRBV6-5; j_call: TRBJ1-3; cdr3_nt: TGTGCCAGCAGTTTAAAGGGGGCGGCGGGAAACACCATATATTTT; cdr3_aa: CASSLKGAAGNTIYF
clone_size: .; d_call: .; v_call: TRBV11-1; j_call: TRBJ1-1; cdr3_nt: TGTGCCAGCAGCTTATCAAGCGTTAGGGAAGCTTTCTTT; cdr3_aa: CASSLSSVREAFF
clone_size: .; d_call: TRBD2; v_call: TRBV5-4; j_call: TRBJ2-7; cdr3_nt: TGTGCCAGCAGCCCGGCGGGACTAGCGTCTACCTACGAGCAGTACTTC; cdr3_aa: CASSPAGLASTYEQYF
clone_size: .; d_call: TRBD2; v_call: TRBV7-3; j_call: TRBJ2-1; cdr3_nt: TGTGCCAGCAGACTAGCGGGGGGGCCCGGTTCCTACAATGAGCAGTTCTTC; cdr3_aa: CASRLAGGPGSYNEQFF
clone_size: .; d_call: TRBD1; v_call: TRBV18; j_call: TRBJ2-7; cdr3_nt: TGTGCCAGCTCACCAAATGCACAGGGGTACGAGCAGTACTTC; cdr3_aa: CASSPNAQGYEQYF
clone_size: .; d_call: .; v_call: TRBV19; j_call: TRBJ1-1; cdr3_nt: TGTGCCAGTAGTACCGTCCAGGGTGCTGAAGCTTTCTTT; cdr3_aa: CASSTVQGAEAFF
clone_size: .; d_call: TRBD1; v_call: TRBV27; j_call: TRBJ1-2; cdr3_nt: TGTGCCAGCAGTATCCGATGGACAGGGGGGTATGGCTACACCTTC; cdr3_aa: CASSIRWTGGYGYTF
clone_size: .; d_call: .; v_call: TRBV11-3; j_call: TRBJ1-2; cdr3_nt: TGTGCCAGCAGCTTAGGGCGCAGGTCAAACTATGGCTACACCTTC; cdr3_aa: CASSLGRRSNYGYTF
clone_size: once; d_call: .; v_call: TRBV7-6; j_call: TRBJ1-1; cdr3_nt: TGTGCCAGCAGCTTAGTCCCAGCGGGGGGTTTGAACACTGAAGCTTTCTTT; cdr3_aa: CASSLVPAGGLNTEAFF
clone_size: .; d_call: .; v_call: TRBV9; j_call: TRBJ1-3; cdr3_nt: TGTGCCAGCAGCGTTGCGGATCGGTCTGGAAACACCATATATTTT; cdr3_aa: CASSVADRSGNTIYF
clone_size: .; d_call: .; v_call: TRBV6-6; j_call: TRBJ2-7; cdr3_nt: .; cdr3_aa: CASSTSRTSGSYEQYF
clone_size: .; d_call: .; v_call: TRBV19; j_call: TRBJ1-2; cdr3_nt: TGTGCCAGTAGGCCACTCGGAGGTGGCTACACCTTC; cdr3_aa: CASRPLGGGYTF
clone_size: .; d_call: .; v_call: TRBV6-5; j_call: TRBJ1-5; cdr3_nt: TGTGCCAGCAGTTCCCAGGGAACGAAACAGCCCCAGCATTTT; cdr3_aa: CASSSQGTKQPQHF
clone_size: .; d_call: TRBD2; v_call: TRBV5-1; j_call: TRBJ2-3; cdr3_nt: TGCGCCAGCAGCTCCATAGCGGGAGGCGTGGGAGATACGCAGTATTTT; cdr3_aa: CASSSIAGGVGDTQYF
clone_size: once; d_call: .; v_call: TRBV18; j_call: TRBJ2-1; cdr3_nt: TGTGCCAGCTCACCAATAGGGGCGCGGAATGAGCAGTTCTTC; cdr3_aa: CASSPIGARNEQFF
clone_size: .; d_call: TRBD1; v_call: TRBV6-5; j_call: TRBJ1-1; cdr3_nt: TGTGCCAGCAGCGCCGGGACAGGGGCCACTGAAGCTTTCTTT; cdr3_aa: CASSAGTGATEAFF
clone_size: .; d_call: .; v_call: TRBV21-1; j_call: TRBJ2-6; cdr3_nt: TGTGCCAGCAGCCGTCGGGACAGGGGGTCTGGGGCCAACGTCCTGACTTTC; cdr3_aa: CASSRRDRGSGANVLTF
clone_size: .; d_call: .; v_call: TRBV7-9; j_call: TRBJ1-3; cdr3_nt: TGTTCCAGCAGCTTGGAGACGCACACCATATATTTT; cdr3_aa: CSSSLETHTIYF
clone_size: .; d_call: TRBD2; v_call: TRBV5-4; j_call: TRBJ2-7; cdr3_nt: TGTGCCAGCAGCTTGGCTGCTAGCGGGGCCTACGAGCAGTACTTC; cdr3_aa: CASSLAASGAYEQYF
clone_size: few; d_call: TRBD1; v_call: TRBV5-4; j_call: TRBJ1-5; cdr3_nt: TGTGCCAGCAGCCCGGGACAGGGGAATCAGCCCCAGCATTTT; cdr3_aa: CASSPGQGNQPQHF
clone_size: few; d_call: TRBD2; v_call: TRBV2; j_call: TRBJ2-5; cdr3_nt: TGTGCCAGCGGATTAGCGGGGCTCCAAGAGACCCAGTACTTC; cdr3_aa: CASGLAGLQETQYF
clone_size: .; d_call: .; v_call: TRBV30; j_call: TRBJ1-2; cdr3_nt: TGTGCCGGGCGACGGATATATGGCTACACCTTC; cdr3_aa: CAGRRIYGYTF
clone_size: .; d_call: TRBD1; v_call: TRBV29-1; j_call: TRBJ2-5; cdr3_nt: TGCAGCGTTGGAAAGGGACAGACGTACCAAGAGACCCAGTACTTC; cdr3_aa: CSVGKGQTYQETQYF
clone_size: .; d_call: TRBD1; v_call: TRBV4-1; j_call: TRBJ1-2; cdr3_nt: TGCGCCAGCAGCCAACTCGGACAGGAGTCCTATGGCTACACCTTC; cdr3_aa: CASSQLGQESYGYTF
clone_size: .; d_call: TRBD1; v_call: TRBV5-5; j_call: TRBJ2-1; cdr3_nt: TGTGCCAGCAGCAGGACCGGGGCAGGGGGCCATGAGCAGTTCTTC; cdr3_aa: CASSRTGAGGHEQFF
clone_size: few; d_call: .; v_call: TRBV6-5; j_call: TRBJ1-2; cdr3_nt: TGTGCCAGCAGTTGGTTAGGGAGCTATGGCTACACCTTC; cdr3_aa: CASSWLGSYGYTF